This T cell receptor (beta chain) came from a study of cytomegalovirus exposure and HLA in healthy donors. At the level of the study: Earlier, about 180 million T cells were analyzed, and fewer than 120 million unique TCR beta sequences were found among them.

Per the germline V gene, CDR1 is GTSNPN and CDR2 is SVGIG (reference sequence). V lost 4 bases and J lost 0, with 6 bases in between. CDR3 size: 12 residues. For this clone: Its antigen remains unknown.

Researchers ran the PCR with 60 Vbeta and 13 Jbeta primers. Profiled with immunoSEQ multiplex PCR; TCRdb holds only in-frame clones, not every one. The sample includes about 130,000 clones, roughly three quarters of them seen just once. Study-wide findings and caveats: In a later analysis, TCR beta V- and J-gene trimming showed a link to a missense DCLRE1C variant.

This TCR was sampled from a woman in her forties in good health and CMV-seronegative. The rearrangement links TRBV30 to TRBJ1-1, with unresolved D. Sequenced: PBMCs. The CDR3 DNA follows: TGTGCCTGGATACAATTGAACACTGAAGCTTTCTTT. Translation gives CAWIQLNTEAFF.